Each of the 31 T cell receptor beta chains below was sequenced from the same sample in a study of blood T cell repertoires in COVID-19 (dated by TCRdb to 2020 to 2021). Library prep was done by the immunoSEQ multiplex PCR assay. In its TCRdb copy, this immuneACCESS table keeps in-frame sequences only and misses some clones. Where compared with another copy, unresolved V genes explain less than half of these, and the others have no known cause. In all, the sample holds 100,000 to 150,000 clones, and about 85% of those were seen once. The top ten constitute roughly a quarter of the sample. Sequencing was done on a sample of peripheral blood. Receptors originate from an elderly woman with acute or convalescent COVID-19.

This clone was seen a single time. The chain links TRBV7-3 to TRBJ1-2; tentatively, D is TRBD1 (5 bases). The germline V and J ends were trimmed by 2 bases and 3 bases, with 13 bases remaining between them. CDR3 length: 15 amino acids. Germline assignment: CDR1 SGHTA and CDR2 FQGTGA. The CDR3 sequence is CASSLGQGLDYGYTF. DNA for the CDR3: TGTGCCAGCAGCTTAGGCCAGGGTCTGGACTATGGCTACACCTTC.

The chain employs TRBV28 and TRBJ1-2, with D hard to call. Germline loops: CDR1 MDHEN, CDR2 SYDVKM. This CDR3 is 15 amino acids long. The V end lost 6 bases, the J end lost 1 base, and 15 bases lay between the germline ends. The CDR3 DNA is TGTGCCAGCAGCCCACCGGGAGGGTTTAACTATGGCTACACCTTC. Encoded protein: CASSPPGGFNYGYTF.

The chain couples TRBV28 to TRBJ1-2; D is unresolved. Germline CDR1 MDHEN, CDR2 SYDVKM. Between the trimmed V and J ends, which lost 11 bases and 4 bases, there was a span of 11 bases. The CDR3 consists of 11 residues. The CDR3 DNA sequence: TGTGCCCTGGAGGGCGGCTATGGCTACACCTTC. Translated: CALEGGYGYTF.

The chain carries TRBV4-1 and TRBJ1-5; 8 nucleotides line up with TRBD1. Germline assignment: CDR1 MGHRA and CDR2 YSYEKL. The V and J ends lost 1 base and 6 bases, in that order; junction bases with no gene match: 2. The CDR3 is 14 residues long. CDR3 nucleotide sequence: TGCGCCAGCAGCCAAGGGACAGGGTCTCAGCCCCAGCATTTT. Its protein is CASSQGTGSQPQHF.

The rearrangement uses TRBV6-4 and TRBJ2-1, with TRBD2 as a possible D gene (6 bases). CDR1 is MRHNA and CDR2 is SNTAGT in the germline V gene. V lost 6 bases, J lost 7 bases, and 7 bases lay in between. The CDR3 is made up of 11 amino acids. The CDR3 is CASRAGNEQFF. DNA of the CDR3: TGTGCCAGCAGGGCGGGAAATGAGCAGTTCTTC.

This sequence joins TRBV11-1 and TRBJ1-1; D call uncertain. Germline V gene lookup returns CDR1 SGHAT and CDR2 FQDESV (reference sequence). This CDR3 comprises 14 residues. Trimming removed 5 bases at V and 6 bases at J, with 16 bases between. This CDR3 is CASSLLVERAEAFF. In DNA form, the CDR3 reads TGTGCCAGCAGCCTACTGGTGGAGAGGGCTGAAGCTTTCTTT.

This rearrangement joins TRBV6-5 to TRBJ1-2; 8 positions match TRBD1. V trimming: 4 bases; J trimming: 4 bases; junction bases outside the gene matches: 11. The CDR3 has 16 amino acids. Germline V gene data show CDR1 as MNHEY and CDR2 as SVGAGI. CDR3: CASSWDLQGGFYGYTF. The CDR3 nucleotides read TGTGCCAGCAGTTGGGATTTACAGGGGGGATTCTATGGCTACACCTTC.

In its sample, this clone was seen a few times. The chain couples TRBV19 to TRBJ1-4; D is possibly TRBD1 (6 bases). Trimming pared 8 bases from V and 8 bases from J, leaving 21 bases between. Germline-derived CDR1 and CDR2 are LNHDA and SQIVND (reference sequence). CDR3 length equals 15 residues. CDR3 DNA: TGTGCCAGTTTTTCGAGACAGGCAAGAGGAGAAAAACTGTTTTTT. It specifies CASFSRQARGEKLFF.

The chain's CDR3 is CASSLDGGSTEAFF. The CDR3 nucleotides read TGTGCCAGCAGCTTAGACGGGGGTTCTACTGAAGCTTTCTTT. The chain joins TRBV7-2 to TRBJ1-1; TRBD1 might be the D (5 bases). The germline V gene has CDR1 SGHTA and CDR2 FQGNSA. With 1 base removed from V and 5 bases from J, the gap between germline ends came to 11 bases. The CDR3 spans 14 residues.

J is TRBJ1-5 and V is TRBV6-1; no definite D call. The CDR3 runs to 13 residues. Germline CDR1 MNHNS, CDR2 SASEGT. Trimming cost V 2 bases and J 6 bases, with 8 bases left between them. The CDR3, as DNA: TGTGCCAGCAGTGAACCAGGTGGTCAGCCCCAGCATTTT. Its translation is CASSEPGGQPQHF.

V is TRBV2 and J is TRBJ2-5; 8 bases map to TRBD1. V shed 8 bases, J shed 2 bases, and the junction held 4 bases outside the gene matches. The CDR3 runs to 13 residues. CDR1 is SNHLY and CDR2 is FYNNEI in the germline V gene. The CDR3 DNA sequence: TGTGCCAGCGGGGACAGGTCGCAAGAGACCCAGTACTTC. It is translated as CASGDRSQETQYF.

V gene TRBV7-6 combines with J gene TRBJ1-1, with 7 positions matching TRBD1. The germline V gene encodes CDR1 SGHVS and CDR2 FNYEAQ. V gave up 5 bases and J gave up 7 bases; unmatched junction bases: 16. The CDR3 has 16 amino acids. The CDR3 loop is CASSPLGGGRRNEAFF. The CDR3 DNA sequence: TGTGCCAGCAGCCCCTTAGGAGGGGGCAGAAGGAATGAAGCTTTCTTT.

This clone was seen only once. The chain carries TRBV9 and TRBJ2-1, with TRBD2 matching 7 bases. This CDR3 is built from 14 residues. V lost 5 bases to trimming and J lost 2 bases; unmatched junction nucleotides: 4. Germline V gene sequence: CDR1 SGDLS, CDR2 YYNGEE. The CDR3, as DNA: TGTGCCAGCAGTCAGAGCGGGACCTACAATGAGCAGTTCTTC. As protein: CASSQSGTYNEQFF.

The chain joins TRBV2 to TRBJ2-1; 9 bases fit TRBD1. CDR3 length: 15 residues. V trimming: 6 bases; J trimming: 14 bases; junction bases outside the gene matches: 17. Germline CDR1 reads SNHLY; CDR2 reads FYNNEI. CDR3 in amino acids: CASRGRDRDAMRKFF. In DNA form, the CDR3 reads TGTGCCAGCAGAGGCCGGGACAGGGATGCAATGAGGAAGTTCTTC.

The chain links TRBV6-2 or TRBV6-3 to TRBJ1-1; D is possibly TRBD1 (5 bases). The CDR3 covers 13 residues. CDR1 is MNHEY, CDR2 SVGEGT, per germline. Trimming took 5 bases from V and 5 from J, leaving 12 bases between them. CDR3 nucleotides: TGTGCCAGCAGTGAGAAGGGGCGGACTGAAGCTTTCTTT. Amino acids: CASSEKGRTEAFF.

This clone turned up a few times. The rearrangement joins TRBV2 to TRBJ2-5, with 9 bases lining up with TRBD2. The CDR3 contains 15 residues. The J segment lost 2 bases and the V segment lost 4 bases, leaving 5 bases of the junction unmatched. Germline V gives CDR1 SNHLY, CDR2 FYNNEI. The CDR3 DNA is TGTGCCAGCAGTGGGGCTAGCGGGGCGCAAGAGACCCAGTACTTC. It is translated as CASSGASGAQETQYF.

This sequence joins TRBV10-3 and TRBJ1-3, with D perhaps TRBD1 (5 bases). Trimming took off 2 bases at V and 4 bases at J, with 12 bases between the two ends. CDR1 is ENHRY, CDR2 SYGVKD, per germline. The length of the CDR3 is 15 residues. CDR3 sequence (DNA): TGTGCCATCAGTGAGCGGACACGGACGGGAAACACCATATATTTT. This translates into CAISERTRTGNTIYF.

This sequence joins TRBV2 and TRBJ1-1; D unclear. The CDR3 consists of 11 residues. CDR1 SNHLY and CDR2 FYNNEI come from the germline V gene. The V and J ends lost 9 bases and 3 bases respectively, with 8 bases between them. The CDR3 nucleotides read TGTGCCAGTCGGCTAGACACTGAAGCTTTCTTT. As protein: CASRLDTEAFF. Based on the CDR3 plus reference TRBV2 and TRBJ1-1, the full variable domain is EPEVTQTPSHQVTQMGQEVILRCVPISNHLYFYWYRQILGQKVEFLVSFYNNEISEKSEIFDDQFSVERPDGSNFTLKIRSTKLEDSAMYFCASRLDTEAFFGQGTRLTVV.

V and J are TRBV6-5 and TRBJ1-1; no firm D call. The germline V gene encodes CDR1 MNHEY and CDR2 SVGAGI. The CDR3 totals 15 residues. Trimming pared 0 bases from V and 2 bases from J, leaving 10 bases between. CDR3 sequence reads: CASSYSNQYNTEAFF. The DNA for the CDR3 is TGTGCCAGCAGTTACTCGAATCAGTACAACACTGAAGCTTTCTTT.

CDR3 sequence: CSVSPWLSSGMNTEAFF. CDR3 DNA: TGCAGCGTTTCCCCTTGGCTCTCGTCGGGAATGAACACTGAAGCTTTCTTT. The chain couples TRBV29-1 to TRBJ1-1; the D is unclear. Trimming stripped 5 bases from V and 0 bases from J, with 22 bases between. CDR3 size: 17 residues. CDR1 SQVTM and CDR2 ANQGSEA come from the germline V gene.

The chain combines TRBV2 with TRBJ2-5; D is possibly TRBD1 (5 bases). Trimming took 4 bases from V and 1 from J, leaving 10 bases between them. The CDR3 has 14 amino acids. CDR1 and CDR2 (germline): SNHLY, FYNNEI. The CDR3 sequence is CASSGRDPQETQYF. The CDR3 DNA reads TGTGCCAGCAGTGGCAGGGATCCCCAAGAGACCCAGTACTTC.

The V and J genes are TRBV3-1 (or the pseudogene TRBV3-2) and TRBJ1-6, with D possibly being TRBD1 (5 bases). The CDR3 has 15 amino acids. Germline CDR1 reads LGHDT; CDR2 reads YNNKEL (reference sequence). V was pared by 9 bases and J by 11 bases, with 23 bases between. The CDR3 protein is CASKEGSGGGPPLHF. The CDR3 nucleotides read TGTGCCAGTAAGGAGGGGTCCGGGGGGGGTCCACCCCTCCACTTT.

V is TRBV5-1 and J is TRBJ1-6, with D perhaps matching TRBD1 (5 bases). V lost 1 base, J lost 2 bases, and 19 bases lay in between. CDR1 is SGHRS and CDR2 is YFSETQ in the germline V gene. There are 19 residues in the CDR3. The CDR3 reads CASSLYLLSRGTYNSPLHF. Written as DNA, the CDR3 is TGCGCCAGCAGCTTGTACCTCCTCTCCCGGGGGACCTATAATTCACCCCTCCACTTT.

The J gene is TRBJ2-1, the V gene TRBV7-3, with TRBD2 matching over 10 bases. Unmatched junction bases numbered 10, after V lost 5 bases and J lost 0 bases. Germline lookup yields CDR1 SGHTA and CDR2 FQGTGA. The CDR3 has 18 residues. The CDR3 sequence: CASSQSASGGHSYNEQFF. In DNA, the CDR3 is TGTGCCAGCAGCCAATCGGCTAGCGGGGGTCACTCCTACAATGAGCAGTTCTTC.

Turning to this clone: The junction departs from the called germline gene at one end, perhaps through a read error. The V call is TRBV10-3, the J call TRBJ2-3, with 9 bases that match TRBD2. The CDR3 is 14 amino acids. Per the germline V gene, CDR1 is ENHRY and CDR2 is SYGVKD. CDR3 loop: CAINERGGTDTQYF. CDR3 DNA: TGTGCCATCAATGAGCGGGGGGGCACAGATACGCAGTATTTT.

The rearrangement uses TRBV28 and TRBJ1-2; 7 nucleotides match TRBD1. The V segment lost 4 bases and the J segment 9 bases; nucleotides outside the gene matches: 8. Per germline, CDR1 MDHEN and CDR2 SYDVKM. The CDR3 sequence is 13 residues long. CDR3 sequence: CASSWDSSTRYTF. The CDR3 DNA follows: TGTGCCAGCAGTTGGGACAGTTCCACTCGCTACACCTTC.

The chain carries TRBV6-5 and TRBJ1-5; tentative D call: TRBD1 (5 bases). Germline V gives CDR1 MNHEY, CDR2 SVGAGI. The CDR3 loop spans 14 amino acids. V was trimmed by 2 bases and J by 5 bases, leaving 10 bases between them. The CDR3 DNA reads TGTGCCAGCAGTTACCTTACGGGGGATCAGCCCCAGCATTTT. It translates to CASSYLTGDQPQHF.

The V gene is TRBV7-9, the J gene TRBJ2-5; D is undetermined. V dropped 7 bases and J dropped 3 bases, with 6 bases sitting between them. Germline lookup yields CDR1 SEHNR and CDR2 FQNEAQ (reference sequence). The CDR3 spans 11 residues. The CDR3 DNA sequence: TGTGCCAGCACTCGAGAAGAGACCCAGTACTTC. Amino acids: CASTREETQYF.

The chain couples TRBV6-5 to TRBJ1-1; D ambiguous. The V and J ends lost 2 bases and 0 bases respectively, with 7 bases between them. CDR1 is MNHEY, CDR2 SVGAGI, per germline. This CDR3 comprises 14 residues. The CDR3 loop is CASSYPGMNTEAFF. Here the CDR3 DNA reads TGTGCCAGCAGTTACCCCGGGATGAACACTGAAGCTTTCTTT.

The chain carries TRBV29-1 and TRBJ1-2; TRBD1 matches 9 bases. The CDR3 is 14 residues long. V dropped 6 bases and J dropped 6; count of bases not matched to a gene: 11. Per the germline V gene, CDR1 is SQVTM and CDR2 is ANQGSEA. The CDR3 loop is CSVRSGQGTNGYTF. CDR3 sequence (DNA): TGCAGCGTCCGCTCGGGACAGGGTACCAATGGCTACACCTTC.

This chain links TRBV5-1 with TRBJ2-5; TRBD2 matches at 11 bases. CDR1 and CDR2 (germline): SGHRS, YFSETQ. J gave up 0 bases and V 5 bases, and 6 bases lay outside the gene matches. The CDR3 contains 16 residues. CDR3 DNA sequence: TGCGCCAGCAGTACCGGGACTAGCGGAAACCAAGAGACCCAGTACTTC. It yields the protein CASSTGTSGNQETQYF. Based on the CDR3 plus reference TRBV5-1 and TRBJ2-5, the full variable domain is KAGVTQTPRYLIKTRGQQVTLSCSPISGHRSVSWYQQTPGQGLQFLFEYFSETQRNKGNFPGRFSGRQFSNSRSEMNVSTLELGDSALYLCASSTGTSGNQETQYFGPGTRLLVL.